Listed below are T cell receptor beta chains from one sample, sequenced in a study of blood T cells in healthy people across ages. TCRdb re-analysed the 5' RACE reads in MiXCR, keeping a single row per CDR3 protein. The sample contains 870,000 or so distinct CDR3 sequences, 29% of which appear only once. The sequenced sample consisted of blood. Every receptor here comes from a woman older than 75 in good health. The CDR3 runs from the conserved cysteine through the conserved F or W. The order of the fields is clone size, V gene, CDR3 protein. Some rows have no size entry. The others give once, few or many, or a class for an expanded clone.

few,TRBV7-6,CASSPQRGPFNEQFF
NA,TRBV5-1,CASGSYEQYF
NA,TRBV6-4,CASSDSRGTDTQYF
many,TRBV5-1,CASSSTAGVQETQYF
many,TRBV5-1,CASSLDPGTGFSPLHF
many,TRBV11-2,CASSSGQGRKTDTQYF
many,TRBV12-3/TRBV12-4,CASTALNTEAFF
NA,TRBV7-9,CASRVSVRPGNTIYF
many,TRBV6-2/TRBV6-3,CASSSRLAGNHNTDTQYF
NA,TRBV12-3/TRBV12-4,CASSLSGGTYNSPLHF
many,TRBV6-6,CAIRQGSLETQYF
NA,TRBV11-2,CASSQTPPLETQYF
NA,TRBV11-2,CASSSGLAGAIGDTQYF
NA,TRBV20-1,CSARNPTASTDTQYF
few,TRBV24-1,CATSDSGTVTSTDTQYF
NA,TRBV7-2,CAGSFNPGTSMDEQFF
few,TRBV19,CASSIDREGHGNQPQHF
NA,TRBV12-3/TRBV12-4,CASRPRGGGYSEQFF
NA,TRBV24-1,CATGRGSDTDTQYF
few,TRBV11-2,CASSFSRARHSYEQYF
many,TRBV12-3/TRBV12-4,CASSQQGSSYNEQFF
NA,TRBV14,CASSQYWATQYF
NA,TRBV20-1,CSASSTGGHTEAFF
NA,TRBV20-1,CSASGRAGDSTDTQYF
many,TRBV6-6,CASRQDSNLNYGYTF
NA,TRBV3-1,CASSLPSGEVRETQYF
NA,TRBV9,CASSVSRNTGELFF
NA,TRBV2,CASRARGGPWEKLFF